These T cell receptor delta chains were read from a single sample in a study of γδ T cells in repeated Plasmodium falciparum infection. TCRdb re-called the multiplex PCR reads with CATT. The sample yields 90,000 or so delta-chain clones, 0.95% to 1% seen once. The sequencing sample was made of gamma-delta T cells from blood. The receptors come from a pool of human donors (malaria-infected and uninfected, not separated). The CDR3 runs from the conserved cysteine through the conserved F or W. The D gene is left open where the match is weak. Each size is once, few or many counts, or a class when the clone is expanded.

clone_size | d_call | j_call | v_call | cdr3_aa | cdr3_nt
many | NA | TRDJ1 | TRDV2 | CACDTIARPDYTDKLIF | TGTGCCTGTGACACAATCGCTCGTCCGGATTACACCGATAAACTCATCTTT
medium-sized | TRDD3 | TRDJ1 | TRDV1 | CALGELGSWGIRDGDKLIF | TGTGCTCTTGGGGAACTGGGTTCTTGGGGGATACGAGACGGCGATAAACTCATCTTT
many | TRDD3 | TRDJ2 | TRDV1 | CALGEPLGGYQATAQLFF | TGTGCTCTTGGGGAGCCCCTTGGGGGATATCAGGCGACAGCACAACTCTTCTTT
few | TRDD3 | TRDJ1 | TRDV2 | CACDTVMGTGGFATDKLIF | TGTGCCTGTGATACCGTCATGGGGACGGGGGGATTCGCCACCGATAAACTCATCTTT
few | TRDD3 | TRDJ1 | TRDV2 | CACDRLGVPSYTDKLIF | TGTGCCTGTGACAGACTGGGGGTCCCATCGTACACCGATAAACTCATCTTT
medium-sized | NA | TRDJ1 | TRDV2 | CACDTLKDDGHTDKLIF | TGTGCCTGTGACACCCTGAAGGATGATGGCCACACCGATAAACTCATCTTT
many | NA | TRDJ1 | TRDV1 | CALGERLPGGYLKYTDKLIF | TGTGCTCTTGGGGAACGATTACCAGGGGGCTATTTAAAGTACACCGATAAACTCATCTTT
medium-sized | NA | TRDJ1 | TRDV2 | CACDTLELNWKGLIF | TGTGCCTGTGACACGTTGGAATTAAACTGGAAGGGACTCATCTTT
many | NA | TRDJ1 | TRDV1 | CSATGVLPYTDKLIF | TGTAGTGCCACCGGGGTCCTACCGTACACCGATAAACTCATCTTT
many | TRDD3 | TRDJ1 | TRDV1 | CALGAGDWGITWVNTDKLIF | TGTGCTCTTGGGGCCGGCGACTGGGGGATAACTTGGGTGAACACCGATAAACTCATCTTT
medium-sized | NA | TRDJ1 | TRDV2 | CACDTAPEGDKLIF | TGTGCCTGTGACACCGCTCCCGAGGGCGATAAACTCATCTTT
many | TRDD3 | TRDJ1 | TRDV2 | CACDPLLGDPFLYTDKLIF | TGTGCCTGTGACCCTTTACTGGGGGACCCTTTCTTATACACCGATAAACTCATCTTT